Only a few counts were recorded for the clone carrying this T cell receptor beta chain. Measured with immunoSEQ multiplex PCR; TCRdb has only the in-frame clones, and not every one. The sample carries around 6,300 clones, roughly 82% recorded once. This entry is derived from a study of blood T cell repertoires in COVID-19. With 4 bases clipped from V and 9 bases from J, the junction kept 8 bases outside the gene matches. The CDR3 is 15 residues long. Germline lookup yields CDR1 KGHDR and CDR2 SFDVKD. The sequenced material came from peripheral blood. The chain couples TRBV24-1 to TRBJ2-7; 13 nucleotides line up with TRBD2. This TCR was recovered from a human donor with active COVID-19. The donor label of this sample is uncertain. The CDR3 here is CATSDSRTSGGAQYF. The DNA for the CDR3 is TGTGCCACCAGTGACTCCAGGACTAGCGGGGGTGCGCAGTACTTC.